One and the same sample provided the 10 T cell receptor beta chains below, sequenced in a study of early T cells in non-severe SARS-CoV-2 infection. Each CDR3 protein is one row after TCRdb ran MiXCR on the 5' RACE reads. Among around 70,000 distinct CDR3 sequences listed, around 10% were seen once. The sample was whole blood. Receptor source: an adult who was a healthcare worker with PCR-confirmed SARS-CoV-2 infection or an uninfected control (not recorded which).

The V and J genes are TRBV5-1 and TRBJ2-1; TRBD1 or TRBD2 may be the D gene (5 bases each). The germline V gene encodes CDR1 SGHRS and CDR2 YFSETQ. CDR3 length equals 15 residues. V was cut by 4 bases and J by 4 bases, with 15 bases left in between. The CDR3 spells CASSKDGDGYNEQFF. CDR3 nucleotide sequence: TGCGCCAGCAGCAAGGACGGGGACGGGTACAATGAGCAGTTCTTC.

A note on this clonotype: A read error may be the cause here, since a much bigger clone is one base away. The rearrangement joins TRBV19 to TRBJ2-7; TRBD1 might be the D (6 bases). The germline V gene encodes CDR1 LNHDA and CDR2 SQIVND (reference sequence). The CDR3 runs 13 residues. V was pared by 3 bases and J by 5 bases, with 11 bases between. In nucleotides, the CDR3 is TGTGCCAGTAGTATGGACAGAAAGCACGAGCAGTACTTC. Its protein product is CASSMDRKHEQYF.

This clonotype showed up just a few times. V usage is TRBV7-2 and J usage is TRBJ2-3, with 8 bases identical to TRBD2. V shed 4 bases and J 5 bases; nucleotides not matched to a gene: 11. The CDR3 consists of 16 residues. Germline loops: CDR1 SGHTA, CDR2 FQGNSA. Here the CDR3 DNA reads TGTGCCAGCAGCTCCCATGGGCGGCGGGGGGTAGATACGCAGTATTTT. Protein sequence: CASSSHGRRGVDTQYF.

This clonotype occurred a few times. The genes are TRBV25-1 and TRBJ2-1; D tentatively fits TRBD1 or TRBD2 (5 bases each). The ends were cut back, 8 bases at V and 9 bases at J, with 14 bases in the middle. Germline CDR1 is MGHDK and CDR2 is SYGVNS. CDR3 length equals 12 residues. The DNA of the CDR3 is TGTGCCAGCGCCCAAGGGACGGGTGAGCAGTTCTTC. Translation: CASAQGTGEQFF.

This clonotype was detected ten times or more. The chain's CDR3 is CAISTGVNSNQPQHF. CDR3 coding DNA: TGTGCCATCAGCACGGGGGTTAATAGCAATCAGCCCCAGCATTTT. The chain links TRBV10-3 to TRBJ1-5; D possibly corresponds to TRBD1 (5 bases). V was shortened by 6 bases and J by 0 bases, with 12 bases between the two germline ends. The germline V gene encodes CDR1 ENHRY and CDR2 SYGVKD. This CDR3 spans 15 amino acids.

The chain combines TRBV3-1 with TRBJ1-1; D unresolved. The germline CDR1 and CDR2 sequences are LGHDT and YNNKEL (reference sequence). The ends were cut back, 6 bases at V and 6 bases at J, with 8 bases in the middle. This CDR3 contains 11 residues. The CDR3 DNA follows: TGTGCCAGCAGACAACAATCTGAAGCTTTCTTT. This encodes CASRQQSEAFF.

This clonotype appeared a few times. The chain uses TRBV20-1 and TRBJ2-7; 7 positions match TRBD1. CDR1 and CDR2 (germline): DFQATT, SNEGSKA (reference sequence). The CDR3 extends over 15 amino acids. Trimming at V came to 1 base and at J to 2 bases, leaving 8 bases not matched to a gene. The CDR3 loop reads CSARGAETGTYEQYF. The DNA of the CDR3 is TGCAGTGCTAGAGGGGCGGAGACAGGGACCTACGAGCAGTACTTC.

The sample holds many counts of this clonotype. V gene TRBV7-2 combines with J gene TRBJ2-1, with 8 bases that match TRBD2. The trim removed 5 bases at V and 0 bases at J, leaving 6 bases unmatched. Germline CDR1 reads SGHTA; CDR2 reads FQGNSA. The CDR3 is made up of 16 amino acids. Here the CDR3 reads CASSRRSGSSYNEQFF. The CDR3 DNA is TGTGCCAGCAGCCGCCGGAGCGGGAGCTCCTACAATGAGCAGTTCTTC.

A few counts support this clonotype. The chain recombines TRBV27 with TRBJ2-2; 12 bases line up with TRBD1. Germline trimming cut 5 bases from V and 7 bases from J; bases unmatched to any gene: 8. CDR1 is MNHEY and CDR2 is SMNVEV in the germline V gene (reference sequence). The CDR3 runs to 16 residues. The CDR3 DNA follows: TGTGCCAGCAGTGGGGGACAGGGGGCCAGGATCGGGGAGCTGTTTTTT. As protein: CASSGGQGARIGELFF.

This clonotype came up a few times. The J gene is TRBJ2-7, the V gene TRBV20-1, with 8 bases matching TRBD1. Germline V gene lookup returns CDR1 DFQATT and CDR2 SNEGSKA (reference sequence). J lost 7 bases, V lost 3 bases, and 11 bases had no gene match. This CDR3 comprises 14 residues. The CDR3 region has the DNA TGCAGTGCTAGCTCAATGGACAGGGTGGAAGAGCAGTACTTC. Translation: CSASSMDRVEEQYF.